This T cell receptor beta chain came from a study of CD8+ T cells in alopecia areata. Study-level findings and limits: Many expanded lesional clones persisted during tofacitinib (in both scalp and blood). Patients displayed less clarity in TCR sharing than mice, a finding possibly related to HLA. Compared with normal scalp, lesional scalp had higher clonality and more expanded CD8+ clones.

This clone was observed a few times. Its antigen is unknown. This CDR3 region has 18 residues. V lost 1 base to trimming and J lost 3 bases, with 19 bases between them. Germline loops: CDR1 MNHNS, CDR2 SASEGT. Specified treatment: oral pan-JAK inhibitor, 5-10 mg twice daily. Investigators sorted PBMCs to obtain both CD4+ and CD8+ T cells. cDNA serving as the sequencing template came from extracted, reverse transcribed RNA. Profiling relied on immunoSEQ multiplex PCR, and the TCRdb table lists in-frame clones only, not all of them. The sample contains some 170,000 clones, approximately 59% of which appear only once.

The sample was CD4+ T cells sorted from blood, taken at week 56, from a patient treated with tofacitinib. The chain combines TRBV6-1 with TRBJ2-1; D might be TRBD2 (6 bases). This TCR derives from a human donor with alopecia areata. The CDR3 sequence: CASSEVSSGLSFYNEQFF. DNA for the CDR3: TGTGCCAGCAGTGAAGTTTCGTCGGGACTCTCTTTCTACAATGAGCAGTTCTTC.